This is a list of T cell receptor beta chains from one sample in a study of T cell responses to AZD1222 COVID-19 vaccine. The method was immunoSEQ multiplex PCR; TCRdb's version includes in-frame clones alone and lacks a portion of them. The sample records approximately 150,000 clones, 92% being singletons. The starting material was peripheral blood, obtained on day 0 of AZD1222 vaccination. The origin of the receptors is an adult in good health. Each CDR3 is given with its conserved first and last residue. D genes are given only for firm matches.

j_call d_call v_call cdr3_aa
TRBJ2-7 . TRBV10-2 CASRTLDEQYF
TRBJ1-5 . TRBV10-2 CASRARNQPQHF
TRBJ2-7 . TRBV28 CASSSRPSPYEQYF
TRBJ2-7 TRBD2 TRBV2 CASSTGLETYEQYF
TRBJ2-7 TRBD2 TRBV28 CASSVGREDEQYF
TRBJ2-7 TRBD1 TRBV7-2 CASSLGEWGTGDYEQYF
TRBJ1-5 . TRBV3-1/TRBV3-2 CASSQDWGNNQPQHF
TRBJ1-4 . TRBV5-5 CASSSRGEGSKKLFF
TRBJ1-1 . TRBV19 CASSIRGLFEAFF
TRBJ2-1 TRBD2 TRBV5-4 CASSLPGASGNEQFF
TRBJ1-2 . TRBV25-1 CASSEYRAGYTF
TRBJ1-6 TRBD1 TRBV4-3 CASSRGTGGNSPLHF
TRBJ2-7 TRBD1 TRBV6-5 CASTSQTGDPYEQYF
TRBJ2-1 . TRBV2 CASSERVLTEQFF
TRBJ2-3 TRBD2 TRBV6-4 CASSEGLASTDTQYF
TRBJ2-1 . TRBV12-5 CASGYGLNEQFF
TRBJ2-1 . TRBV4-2 CASSQSLGGVRNEQFF
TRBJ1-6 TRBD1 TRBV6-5 CASSYSGTGKNSPLHF